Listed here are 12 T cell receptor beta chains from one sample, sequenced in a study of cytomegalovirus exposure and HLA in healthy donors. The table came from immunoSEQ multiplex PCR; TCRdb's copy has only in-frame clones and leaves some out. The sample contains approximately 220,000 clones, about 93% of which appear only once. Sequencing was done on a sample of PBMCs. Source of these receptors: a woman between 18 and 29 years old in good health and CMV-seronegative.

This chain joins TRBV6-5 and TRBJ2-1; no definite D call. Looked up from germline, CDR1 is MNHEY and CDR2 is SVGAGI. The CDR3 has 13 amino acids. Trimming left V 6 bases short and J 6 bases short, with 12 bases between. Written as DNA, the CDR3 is TGTGCCAGCAGGGAGAACCCCCTCAATGAGCAGTTCTTC. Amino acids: CASRENPLNEQFF.

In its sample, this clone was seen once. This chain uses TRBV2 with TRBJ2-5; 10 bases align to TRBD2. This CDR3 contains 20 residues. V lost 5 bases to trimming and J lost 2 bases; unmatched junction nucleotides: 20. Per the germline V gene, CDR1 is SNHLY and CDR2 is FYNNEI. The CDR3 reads CASSRPGLAQYPWGQETQYF. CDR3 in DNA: TGTGCCAGCAGTCGCCCGGGACTAGCGCAATATCCTTGGGGGCAAGAGACCCAGTACTTC. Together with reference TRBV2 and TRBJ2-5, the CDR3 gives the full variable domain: EPEVTQTPSHQVTQMGQEVILRCVPISNHLYFYWYRQILGQKVEFLVSFYNNEISEKSEIFDDQFSVERPDGSNFTLKIRSTKLEDSAMYFCASSRPGLAQYPWGQETQYFGPGTRLLVL.

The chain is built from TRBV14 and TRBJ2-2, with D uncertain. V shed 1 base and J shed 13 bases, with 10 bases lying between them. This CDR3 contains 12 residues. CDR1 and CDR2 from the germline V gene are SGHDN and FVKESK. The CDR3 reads CASSQVLGALFF. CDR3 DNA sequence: TGTGCCAGCAGCCAAGTTCTCGGAGCGCTGTTTTTT.

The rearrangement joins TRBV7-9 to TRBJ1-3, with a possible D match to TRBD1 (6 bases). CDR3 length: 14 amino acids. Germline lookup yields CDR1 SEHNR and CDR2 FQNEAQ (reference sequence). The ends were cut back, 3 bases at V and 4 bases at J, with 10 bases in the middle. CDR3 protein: CASSLRTAGNTIYF. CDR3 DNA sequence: TGTGCCAGCAGCTTGAGGACAGCGGGAAACACCATATATTTT.

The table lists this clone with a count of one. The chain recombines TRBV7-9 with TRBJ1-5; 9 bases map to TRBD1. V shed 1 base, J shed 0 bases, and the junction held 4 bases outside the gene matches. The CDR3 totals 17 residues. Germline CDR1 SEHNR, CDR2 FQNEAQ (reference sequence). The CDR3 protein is CASSLGGTGYSNQPQHF. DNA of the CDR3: TGTGCCAGCAGCTTAGGAGGGACAGGGTATAGCAATCAGCCCCAGCATTTT. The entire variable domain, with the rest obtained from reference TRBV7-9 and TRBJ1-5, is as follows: DTGVSQNPRHKITKRGQNVTFRCDPISEHNRLYWYRQTLGQGPEFLTYFQNEAQLEKSRLLSDRFSAERPKGSFSTLEIQRTEQGDSAMYLCASSLGGTGYSNQPQHFGDGTRLSIL.

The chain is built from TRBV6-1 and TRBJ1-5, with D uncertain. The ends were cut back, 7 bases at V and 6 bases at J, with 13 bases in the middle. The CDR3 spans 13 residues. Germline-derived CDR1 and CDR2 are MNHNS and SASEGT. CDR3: CASIKEGGQPQHF. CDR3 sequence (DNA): TGTGCCAGCATTAAGGAGGGAGGTCAGCCCCAGCATTTT.

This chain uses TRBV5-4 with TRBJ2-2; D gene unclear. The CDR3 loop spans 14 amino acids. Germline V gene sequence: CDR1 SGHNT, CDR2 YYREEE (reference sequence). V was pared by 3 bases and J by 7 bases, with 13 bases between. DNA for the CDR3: TGTGCCAGCAGCTCGACGAGACTGGACGGGGAGCTGTTTTTT. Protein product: CASSSTRLDGELFF.

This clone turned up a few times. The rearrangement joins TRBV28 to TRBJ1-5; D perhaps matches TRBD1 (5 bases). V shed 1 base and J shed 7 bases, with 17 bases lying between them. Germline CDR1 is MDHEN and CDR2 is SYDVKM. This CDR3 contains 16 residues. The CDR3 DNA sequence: TGTGCCAGCAGTTTATCAGCCCAGGGACTGCGGCAGCCCCAGCATTTT. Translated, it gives CASSLSAQGLRQPQHF. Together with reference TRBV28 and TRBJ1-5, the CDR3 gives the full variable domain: DVKVTQSSRYLVKRTGEKVFLECVQDMDHENMFWYRQDPGLGLRLIYFSYDVKMKEKGDIPEGYSVSREKKERFSLILESASTNQTSMYLCASSLSAQGLRQPQHFGDGTRLSIL.

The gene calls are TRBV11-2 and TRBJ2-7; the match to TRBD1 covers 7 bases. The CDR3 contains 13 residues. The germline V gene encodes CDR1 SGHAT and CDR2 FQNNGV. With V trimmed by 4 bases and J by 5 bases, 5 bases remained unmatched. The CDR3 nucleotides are TGTGCCAGCAGCTACGAGACAGGGCACGAGCAGTACTTC. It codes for CASSYETGHEQYF.

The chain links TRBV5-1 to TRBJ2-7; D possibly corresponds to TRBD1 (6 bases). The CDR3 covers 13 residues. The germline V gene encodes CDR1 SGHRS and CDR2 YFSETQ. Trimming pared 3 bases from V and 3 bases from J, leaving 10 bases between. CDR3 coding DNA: TGCGCCAGCAGCTCCACGACAGGCTACGAGCAGTACTTC. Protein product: CASSSTTGYEQYF.

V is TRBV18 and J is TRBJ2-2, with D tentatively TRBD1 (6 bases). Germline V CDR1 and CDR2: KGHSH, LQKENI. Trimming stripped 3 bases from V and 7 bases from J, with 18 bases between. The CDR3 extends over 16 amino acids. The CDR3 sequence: CASSPTDGLRGGELFF. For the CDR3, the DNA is TGTGCCAGCTCACCCACCGACGGGCTCAGGGGCGGGGAGCTGTTTTTT.

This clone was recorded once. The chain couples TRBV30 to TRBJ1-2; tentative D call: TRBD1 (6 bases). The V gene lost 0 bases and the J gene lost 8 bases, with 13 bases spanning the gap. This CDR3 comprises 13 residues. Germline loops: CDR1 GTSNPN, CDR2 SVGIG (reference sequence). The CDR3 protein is CAWSVATGSGYTF. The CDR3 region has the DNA TGTGCCTGGAGTGTCGCGACAGGATCCGGCTACACCTTC.